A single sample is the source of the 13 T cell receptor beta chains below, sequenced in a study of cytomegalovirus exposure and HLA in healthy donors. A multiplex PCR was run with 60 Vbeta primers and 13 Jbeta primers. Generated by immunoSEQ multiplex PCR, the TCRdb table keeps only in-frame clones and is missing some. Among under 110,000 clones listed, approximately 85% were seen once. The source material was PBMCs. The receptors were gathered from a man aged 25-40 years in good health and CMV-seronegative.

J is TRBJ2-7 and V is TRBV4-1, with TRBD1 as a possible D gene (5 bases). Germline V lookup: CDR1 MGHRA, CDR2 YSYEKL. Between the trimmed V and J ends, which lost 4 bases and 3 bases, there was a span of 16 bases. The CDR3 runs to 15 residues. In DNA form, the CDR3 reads TGCGCCAGCAGCCCGGGCGGCAGGGAATACTACGAGCAGTACTTC. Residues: CASSPGGREYYEQYF.

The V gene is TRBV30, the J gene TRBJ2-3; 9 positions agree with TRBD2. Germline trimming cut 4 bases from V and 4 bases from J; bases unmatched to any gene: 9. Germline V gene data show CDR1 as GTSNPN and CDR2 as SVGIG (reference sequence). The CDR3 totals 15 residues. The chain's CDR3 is CAWNKGLALADTQYF. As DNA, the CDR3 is TGTGCCTGGAACAAGGGACTAGCCTTGGCAGATACGCAGTATTTT.

This CDR3 is CASRSGPRSGTQYF. In DNA, the CDR3 is TGTGCCAGCAGGAGCGGACCCCGGAGTGGGACCCAGTACTTC. J is TRBJ2-5 and V is TRBV6-5, with a weak D call TRBD2 (5 bases). Germline CDR1 reads MNHEY; CDR2 reads SVGAGI. CDR3 length: 14 residues. Between the trimmed V and J ends, which lost 6 bases and 7 bases, there was a span of 18 bases.

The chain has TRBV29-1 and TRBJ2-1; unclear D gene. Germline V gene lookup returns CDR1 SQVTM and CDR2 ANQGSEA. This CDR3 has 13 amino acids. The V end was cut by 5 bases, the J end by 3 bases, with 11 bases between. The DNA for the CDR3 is TGCAGCGTTCACCTAAAGTACTACAATGAGCAGTTCTTC. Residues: CSVHLKYYNEQFF.

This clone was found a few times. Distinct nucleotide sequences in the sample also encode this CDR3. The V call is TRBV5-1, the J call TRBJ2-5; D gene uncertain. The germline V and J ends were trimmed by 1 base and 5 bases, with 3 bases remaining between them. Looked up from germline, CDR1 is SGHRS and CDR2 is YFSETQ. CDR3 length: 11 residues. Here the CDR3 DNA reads TGCGCCAGCAGCTTGCAGGAGACCCAGTACTTC. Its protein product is CASSLQETQYF. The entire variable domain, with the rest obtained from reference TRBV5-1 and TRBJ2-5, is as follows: KAGVTQTPRYLIKTRGQQVTLSCSPISGHRSVSWYQQTPGQGLQFLFEYFSETQRNKGNFPGRFSGRQFSNSRSEMNVSTLELGDSALYLCASSLQETQYFGPGTRLLVL.

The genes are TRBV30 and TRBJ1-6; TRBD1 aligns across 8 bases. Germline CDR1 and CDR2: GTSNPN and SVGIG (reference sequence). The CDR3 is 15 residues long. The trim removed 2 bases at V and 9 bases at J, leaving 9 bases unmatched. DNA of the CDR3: TGTGCCTGGAGTCTCCCAGGGGGCTCGGGTTCACCCCTCCACTTT. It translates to CAWSLPGGSGSPLHF. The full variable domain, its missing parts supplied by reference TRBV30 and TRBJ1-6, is SQTIHQWPATLVQPVGSPLSLECTVEGTSNPNLYWYRQAAGRGLQLLFYSVGIGQISSEVPQNLSASRPQDRQFILSSKKLLLSDSGFYLCAWSLPGGSGSPLHFGNGTRLTVT.

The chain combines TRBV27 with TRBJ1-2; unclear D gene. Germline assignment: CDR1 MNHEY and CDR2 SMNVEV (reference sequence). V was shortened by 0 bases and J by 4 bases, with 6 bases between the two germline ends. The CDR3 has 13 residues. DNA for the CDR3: TGTGCCAGCAGTTTATCCTCAGTCTATGGCTACACCTTC. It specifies CASSLSSVYGYTF.

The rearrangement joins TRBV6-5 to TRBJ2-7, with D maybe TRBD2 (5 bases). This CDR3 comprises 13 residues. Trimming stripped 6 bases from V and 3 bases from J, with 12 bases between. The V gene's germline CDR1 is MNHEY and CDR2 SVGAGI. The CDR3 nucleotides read TGTGCCAGCAGCTTCGGACTGAACTACGAGCAGTACTTC. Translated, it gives CASSFGLNYEQYF.

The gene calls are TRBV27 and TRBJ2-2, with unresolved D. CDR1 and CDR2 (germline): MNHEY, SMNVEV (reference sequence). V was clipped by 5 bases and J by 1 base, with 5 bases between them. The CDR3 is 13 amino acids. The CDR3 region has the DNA TGTGCCAGCAGTCCAGGGAACACCGGGGAGCTGTTTTTT. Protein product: CASSPGNTGELFF.

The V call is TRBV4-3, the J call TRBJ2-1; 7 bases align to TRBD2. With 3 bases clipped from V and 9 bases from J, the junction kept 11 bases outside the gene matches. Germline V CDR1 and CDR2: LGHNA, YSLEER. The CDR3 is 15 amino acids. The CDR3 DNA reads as TGCGCCAGCAGCCAGACGAGACTAGCTTTAGTTGAGCAGTTCTTC. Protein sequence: CASSQTRLALVEQFF.

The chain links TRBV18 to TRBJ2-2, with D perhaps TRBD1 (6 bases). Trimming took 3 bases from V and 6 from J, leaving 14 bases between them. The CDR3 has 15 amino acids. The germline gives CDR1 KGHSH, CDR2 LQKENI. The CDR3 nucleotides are TGTGCCAGCTCACCGCGAAACAGGGTTGCCGGGGAGCTGTTTTTT. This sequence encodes CASSPRNRVAGELFF.

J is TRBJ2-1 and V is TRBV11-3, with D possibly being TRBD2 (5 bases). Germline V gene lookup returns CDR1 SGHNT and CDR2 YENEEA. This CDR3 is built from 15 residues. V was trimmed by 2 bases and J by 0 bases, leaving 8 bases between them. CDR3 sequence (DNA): TGTGCCAGCAGCTTAATGGGGAGCTCCTACAATGAGCAGTTCTTC. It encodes CASSLMGSSYNEQFF.

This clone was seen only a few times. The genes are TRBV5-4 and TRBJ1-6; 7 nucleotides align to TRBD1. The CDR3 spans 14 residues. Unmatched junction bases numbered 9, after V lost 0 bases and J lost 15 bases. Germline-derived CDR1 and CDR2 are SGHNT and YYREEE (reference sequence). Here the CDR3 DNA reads TGTGCCAGCAGCTTGGAAGGTGGCAGGGGGTTCCTCCACTTT. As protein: CASSLEGGRGFLHF.